This TCR beta chain was sequenced during a study of blood T cell repertoires in COVID-19. Study in general: The samples span acute and convalescent COVID-19 from the United States, Italy and Spain. Sources were T cells, B-cell-depleted T cells, or PBMCs; the material itself was cDNA or gDNA.

The authors' processing: Reference gene primer amplification in the assay estimated nucleated cell counts. The method was immunoSEQ multiplex PCR; TCRdb's version includes in-frame clones alone and lacks a portion of them. V, J and clone size were drawn from that table, and D and trimming were deduced from the DNA. The sample yields 120,000 or so clones, around nine tenths seen once. CDR3 size: 14 residues. Germline V gene sequence: CDR1 SNHLY, CDR2 FYNNEI. Note on this clone: At one end, the junction sequence differs from germline, possibly due to a read error.

The source is a man over 45 with acute or convalescent COVID-19. The V gene is TRBV2, the J gene TRBJ1-3; weak D call: TRBD1 (6 bases). Sequences were obtained from peripheral blood. CDR3 sequence (DNA): TGTGCCAGCAGCGAAGGGACACCTGGAAACACCATATATTTT. This sequence encodes CASSEGTPGNTIYF.